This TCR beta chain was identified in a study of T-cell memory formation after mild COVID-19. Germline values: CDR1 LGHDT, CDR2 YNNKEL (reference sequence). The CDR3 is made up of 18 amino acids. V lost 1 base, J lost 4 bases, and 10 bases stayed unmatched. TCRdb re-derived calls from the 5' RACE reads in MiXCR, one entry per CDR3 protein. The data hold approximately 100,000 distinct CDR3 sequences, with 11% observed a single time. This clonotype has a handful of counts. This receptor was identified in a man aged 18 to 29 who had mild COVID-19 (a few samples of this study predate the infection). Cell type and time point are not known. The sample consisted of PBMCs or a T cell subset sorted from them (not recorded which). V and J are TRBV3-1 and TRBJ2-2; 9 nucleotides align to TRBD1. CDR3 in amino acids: CASSQGAGTGRITGELFF. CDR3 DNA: TGTGCCAGCAGCCAAGGTGCCGGGACAGGGCGGATCACCGGGGAGCTGTTTTTT.